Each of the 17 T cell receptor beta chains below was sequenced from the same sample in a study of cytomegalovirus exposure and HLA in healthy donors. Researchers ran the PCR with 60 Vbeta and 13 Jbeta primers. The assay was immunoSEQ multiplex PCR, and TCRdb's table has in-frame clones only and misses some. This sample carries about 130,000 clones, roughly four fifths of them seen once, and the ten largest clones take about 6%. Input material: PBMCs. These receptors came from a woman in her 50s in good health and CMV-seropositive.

DNA of the CDR3: TGTGCCAGCAGCGCTGGACTAGCTTACAATGAGCAGTTCTTC. It translates to CASSAGLAYNEQFF. The gene calls are TRBV2 and TRBJ2-1, with 8 bases matching TRBD2. Trimming removed 6 bases from V and 4 bases from J; junction bases left unmatched: 5. This CDR3 has 14 residues. The V gene's germline CDR1 is SNHLY and CDR2 FYNNEI.

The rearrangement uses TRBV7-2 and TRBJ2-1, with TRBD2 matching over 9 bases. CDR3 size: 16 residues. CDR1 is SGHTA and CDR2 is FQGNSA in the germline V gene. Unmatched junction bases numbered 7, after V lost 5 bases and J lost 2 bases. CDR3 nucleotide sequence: TGTGCCAGCAGCCCAGAGGGCGGGGGGGCCTACAATGAGCAGTTCTTC. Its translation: CASSPEGGGAYNEQFF.

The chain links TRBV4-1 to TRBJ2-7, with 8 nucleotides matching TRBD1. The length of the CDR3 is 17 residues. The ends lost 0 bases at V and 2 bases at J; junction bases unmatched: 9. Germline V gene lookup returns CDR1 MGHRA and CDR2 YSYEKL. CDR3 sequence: CASSQDSLGQGTYEQYF. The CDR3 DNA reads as TGCGCCAGCAGCCAAGATTCGTTAGGACAGGGAACCTACGAGCAGTACTTC.

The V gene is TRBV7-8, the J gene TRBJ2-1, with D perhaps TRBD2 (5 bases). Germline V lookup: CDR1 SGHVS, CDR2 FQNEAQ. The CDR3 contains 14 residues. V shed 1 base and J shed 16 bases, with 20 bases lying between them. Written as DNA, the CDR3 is TGTGCCAGCAGCTTAGTATCGCGGGTGTCGGGAATCTTCTTC. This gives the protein CASSLVSRVSGIFF.

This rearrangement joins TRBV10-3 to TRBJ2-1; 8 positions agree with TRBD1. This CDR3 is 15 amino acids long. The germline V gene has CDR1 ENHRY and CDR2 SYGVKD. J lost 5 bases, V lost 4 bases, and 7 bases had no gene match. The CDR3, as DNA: TGTGCCATCAGTGCGCGGGACAGGACACACAATGAGCAGTTCTTC. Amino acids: CAISARDRTHNEQFF.

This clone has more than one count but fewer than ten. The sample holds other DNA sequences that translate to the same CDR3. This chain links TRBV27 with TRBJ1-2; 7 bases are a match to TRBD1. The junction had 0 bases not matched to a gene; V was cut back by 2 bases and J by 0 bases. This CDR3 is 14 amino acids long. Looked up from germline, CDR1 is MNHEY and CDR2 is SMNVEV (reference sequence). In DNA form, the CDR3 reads TGTGCCAGCAGTTTAACAGGGGCTAACTATGGCTACACCTTC. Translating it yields CASSLTGANYGYTF.

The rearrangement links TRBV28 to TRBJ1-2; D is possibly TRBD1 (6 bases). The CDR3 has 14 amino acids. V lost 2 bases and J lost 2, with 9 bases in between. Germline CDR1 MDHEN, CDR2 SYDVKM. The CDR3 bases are TGTGCCAGCAGTTTACAGGGGCGGAACTATGGCTACACCTTC. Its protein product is CASSLQGRNYGYTF.

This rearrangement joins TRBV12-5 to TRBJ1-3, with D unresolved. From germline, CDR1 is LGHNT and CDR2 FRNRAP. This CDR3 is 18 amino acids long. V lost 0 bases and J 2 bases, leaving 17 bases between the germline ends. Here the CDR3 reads CASGLVRSAPGAGNTIYF. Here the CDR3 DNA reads TGTGCTAGTGGTTTGGTACGTAGCGCTCCCGGGGCTGGAAACACCATATATTTT.

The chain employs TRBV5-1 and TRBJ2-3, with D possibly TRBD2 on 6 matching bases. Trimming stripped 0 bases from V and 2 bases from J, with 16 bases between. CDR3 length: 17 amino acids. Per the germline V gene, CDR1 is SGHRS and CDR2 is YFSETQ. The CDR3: CASSLAGPGGNTDTQYF. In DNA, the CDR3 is TGCGCCAGCAGCTTGGCCGGGCCCGGAGGGAACACAGATACGCAGTATTTT. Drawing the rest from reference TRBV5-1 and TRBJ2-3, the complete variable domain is KAGVTQTPRYLIKTRGQQVTLSCSPISGHRSVSWYQQTPGQGLQFLFEYFSETQRNKGNFPGRFSGRQFSNSRSEMNVSTLELGDSALYLCASSLAGPGGNTDTQYFGPGTRLTVL.

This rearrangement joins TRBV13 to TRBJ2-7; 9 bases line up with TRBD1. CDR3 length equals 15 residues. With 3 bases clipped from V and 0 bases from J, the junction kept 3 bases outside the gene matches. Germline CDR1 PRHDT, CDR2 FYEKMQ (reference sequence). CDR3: CASSFTGGNSYEQYF. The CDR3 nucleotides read TGTGCCAGCAGCTTTACAGGGGGCAACTCCTACGAGCAGTACTTC.

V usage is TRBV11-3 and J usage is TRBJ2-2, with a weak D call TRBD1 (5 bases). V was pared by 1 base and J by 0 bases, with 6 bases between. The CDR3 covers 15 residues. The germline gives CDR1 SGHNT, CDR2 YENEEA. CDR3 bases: TGTGCCAGCAGCTTAGGACAGACGAACACCGGGGAGCTGTTTTTT. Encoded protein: CASSLGQTNTGELFF.

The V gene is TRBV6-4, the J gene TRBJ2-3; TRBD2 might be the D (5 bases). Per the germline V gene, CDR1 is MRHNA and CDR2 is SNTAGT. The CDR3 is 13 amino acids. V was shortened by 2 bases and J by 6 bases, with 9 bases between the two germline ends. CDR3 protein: CASSDQRGDTQYF. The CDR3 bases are TGTGCCAGCAGTGACCAAAGAGGGGATACGCAGTATTTT.

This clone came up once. CDR3 in amino acids: CASSSSGGATGELFF. CDR3 nucleotide sequence: TGTGCCAGCAGTTCTAGCGGGGGGGCCACCGGGGAGCTGTTTTTT. The rearrangement uses TRBV6-6 and TRBJ2-2; 12 bases align to TRBD2. The CDR3 runs 15 residues. Germline V gene lookup returns CDR1 MNHNY and CDR2 SVGAGI (reference sequence). J was trimmed by 4 bases and V by 4 bases; bases with no gene match: 1.

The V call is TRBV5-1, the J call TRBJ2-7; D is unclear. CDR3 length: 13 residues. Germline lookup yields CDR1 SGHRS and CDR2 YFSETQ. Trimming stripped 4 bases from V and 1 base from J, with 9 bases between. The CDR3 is CASSGTVSYEQYF. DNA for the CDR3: TGCGCCAGCAGCGGAACAGTTTCCTACGAGCAGTACTTC.

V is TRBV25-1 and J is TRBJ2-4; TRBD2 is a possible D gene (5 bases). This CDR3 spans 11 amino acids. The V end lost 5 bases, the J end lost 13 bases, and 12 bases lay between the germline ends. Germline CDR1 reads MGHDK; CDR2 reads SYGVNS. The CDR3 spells CASSQVGVQYF. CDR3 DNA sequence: TGTGCCAGCAGTCAGGTCGGGGTCCAGTACTTC.

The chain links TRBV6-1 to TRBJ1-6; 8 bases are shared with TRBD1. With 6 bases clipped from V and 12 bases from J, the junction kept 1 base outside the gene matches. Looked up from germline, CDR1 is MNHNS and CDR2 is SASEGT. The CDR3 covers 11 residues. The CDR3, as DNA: TGTGCCAGCAGCGACAGGGGACCCCTCCACTTT. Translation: CASSDRGPLHF.

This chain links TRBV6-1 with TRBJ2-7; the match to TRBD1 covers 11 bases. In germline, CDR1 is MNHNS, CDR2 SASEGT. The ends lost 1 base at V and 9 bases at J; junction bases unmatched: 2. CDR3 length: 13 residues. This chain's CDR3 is CASSEVGQGVQYF. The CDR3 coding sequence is TGTGCCAGCAGTGAAGTGGGACAGGGGGTGCAGTACTTC.